What follows are 32 T cell receptor beta chains derived from one specimen sequenced in a study of T cell repertoires in aging, cancer and after chemotherapy. Amplification of TCR beta used genomic DNA extracted from peripheral blood. TRB rearrangements spanning V, D and J were amplified using mixed TRB-A/B primers. MiXCR, run by TCRdb on the multiplex PCR reads, gives a single entry per CDR3 protein. The table lists roughly 1,500 distinct CDR3 sequences, over 30% of them singletons. Input material: blood. The receptors were gathered from a human donor with a solid tumor.

The chain employs TRBV15 and TRBJ1-6; D is unclear. The CDR3 extends over 13 amino acids. The V gene's germline CDR1 is LNHNV and CDR2 YYDKDF (reference sequence). V was shortened by 3 bases and J by 14 bases, with 14 bases between the two germline ends. CDR3 coding DNA: TGTGCCACCAGCAGTAAAAGACCTTTGGCCCTCCACTTT. This translates into CATSSKRPLALHF.

This clonotype was seen more than once but under ten times. The chain recombines TRBV7-9 with TRBJ2-1, with 9 bases that match TRBD2. Trimming took 5 bases from V and 7 from J; bases not matched to a gene: 6. CDR3 length: 14 amino acids. Germline V CDR1 and CDR2: SEHNR, FQNEAQ (reference sequence). CDR3 DNA: TGTGCCAGCAGCCCGCGGGGGGGCTTAAATGAGCAGTTCTTC. This gives the protein CASSPRGGLNEQFF.

This clonotype was counted a few times. The rearrangement uses TRBV6-5 and TRBJ1-2; 11 positions match TRBD1. From germline, CDR1 is MNHEY and CDR2 SVGAGI. Trimming removed 0 bases from V and 2 bases from J; junction bases left unmatched: 5. The CDR3 has 17 amino acids. This chain's CDR3 is CASSYSGTGGPNYGYTF. The CDR3 coding sequence is TGTGCCAGCAGTTACTCCGGGACAGGGGGTCCCAACTATGGCTACACCTTC.

Only a few counts were recorded for this clonotype. The chain combines TRBV19 with TRBJ1-3, with unresolved D. Trimming cost V 5 bases and J 3 bases, with 11 bases left between them. Germline V lookup: CDR1 LNHDA, CDR2 SQIVND (reference sequence). CDR3 length: 14 amino acids. The chain's CDR3 is CASSPRTFGNTIYF. The DNA for the CDR3 is TGTGCCAGTAGTCCACGGACCTTTGGAAACACCATATATTTT.

This clonotype was observed a few times. The chain joins TRBV29-1 to TRBJ1-1; D ambiguous. The CDR3 totals 15 residues. Trimming left V 0 bases short and J 1 base short, with 12 bases between. Germline V gene data show CDR1 as SQVTM and CDR2 as ANQGSEA. The CDR3 DNA follows: TGCAGCGTTGAAGAGCCTCGGGATTCGAACACTGAAGCTTTCTTT. This translates into CSVEEPRDSNTEAFF.

The chain combines TRBV7-2 with TRBJ1-5; D ambiguous. The CDR3 sequence is 15 residues long. V lost 1 base and J 6 bases, leaving 13 bases between the germline ends. The germline V gene has CDR1 SGHTA and CDR2 FQGNSA. The CDR3 is CASSLVGSNSQPQHF. CDR3 DNA: TGTGCCAGCAGCTTAGTTGGCAGTAACAGTCAGCCCCAGCATTTT.

This clonotype was counted only a few times. This chain joins TRBV19 and TRBJ1-1, with TRBD1 as a possible D gene (6 bases). V was shortened by 6 bases and J by 4 bases, with 12 bases between the two germline ends. The CDR3 has 13 residues. Germline-derived CDR1 and CDR2 are LNHDA and SQIVND (reference sequence). The CDR3 bases are TGTGCCAGTAGAGGGGGTGGGGGCACTGAAGCTTTCTTT. This translates into CASRGGGGTEAFF.

Note on this clonotype: A read error may be the cause here, since a much bigger clone is one base away. This chain links TRBV6-5 with TRBJ2-7; TRBD2 might be the D (5 bases). With 0 bases removed from V and 6 bases from J, the gap between germline ends came to 9 bases. Germline values: CDR1 MNHEY, CDR2 SVGAGI. The CDR3 extends over 13 amino acids. The CDR3 DNA sequence: TGTGCCAGCAGTTACTCGGGAGACTCCGAGCAGTACTTC. It codes for CASSYSGDSEQYF.

This chain connects TRBV19 to TRBJ2-2; the match to TRBD2 covers 8 bases. Germline values: CDR1 LNHDA, CDR2 SQIVND (reference sequence). The CDR3 sequence is 16 residues long. J was trimmed by 5 bases and V by 3 bases; bases with no gene match: 8. CDR3 sequence (DNA): TGTGCCAGTAGTATTCGTCCGGGGGGGCGGACCGGGGAGCTGTTTTTT. Translated: CASSIRPGGRTGELFF. Variable domain in full (rest from reference TRBV19 and TRBJ2-2): DGGITQSPKYLFRKEGQNVTLSCEQNLNHDAMYWYRQDPGQGLRLIYYSQIVNDFQKGDIAEGYSVSREKKESFPLTVTSAQKNPTAFYLCASSIRPGGRTGELFFGEGSRLTVL.

V gene TRBV7-9 combines with J gene TRBJ2-7; 12 bases line up with TRBD1. The CDR3 has 15 amino acids. After removal of 0 bases from V and 7 bases from J, the junction contained 4 bases not matched to a gene. Germline assignment: CDR1 SEHNR and CDR2 FQNEAQ (reference sequence). CDR3 amino acids: CASSLAGQGAREQYF. DNA of the CDR3: TGTGCCAGCAGCTTAGCGGGACAGGGGGCCCGGGAGCAGTACTTC.

The chain couples TRBV7-2 to TRBJ2-2, with D hard to call. Trimming took off 3 bases at V and 5 bases at J, with 7 bases between the two ends. The CDR3 totals 13 residues. Germline V lookup: CDR1 SGHTA, CDR2 FQGNSA. Written as DNA, the CDR3 is TGTGCCAGCAGCTTTAGGAGAACCGGGGAGCTGTTTTTT. This codes for CASSFRRTGELFF.

DNA of the CDR3: TGTGCCAGCAGTACCGGGACAGGGCGCTCTGGAAACACCATATATTTT. Amino acid sequence: CASSTGTGRSGNTIYF. The V and J genes are TRBV12-3 or TRBV12-4 and TRBJ1-3, with 9 bases aligning to TRBD1. The CDR3 totals 16 residues. J gave up 0 bases and V 5 bases, and 5 bases lay outside the gene matches.

Comment on this clonotype: Since a much larger clone is just one base distant, this may be a read error. V usage is TRBV29-1 and J usage is TRBJ2-3, with TRBD1 identical over 8 bases. Germline CDR1 is SQVTM and CDR2 is ANQGSEA. CDR3 length equals 14 residues. CDR3 sequence reads: CNVRTGLSTDTQYF. In nucleotides, the CDR3 is TGCAACGTTCGGACAGGGCTGAGCACAGATACGCAGTATTTT.

This clonotype was seen a handful of times. The V and J genes are TRBV20-1 and TRBJ2-7; TRBD1 agrees at 7 bases. Germline CDR1 DFQATT, CDR2 SNEGSKA (reference sequence). After removal of 3 bases from V and 0 bases from J, the junction contained 11 bases not matched to a gene. This CDR3 comprises 16 residues. The CDR3 sequence: CSARGQLLSGSYEQYF. In DNA form, the CDR3 reads TGCAGTGCTAGGGGACAGCTGCTAAGTGGCTCCTACGAGCAGTACTTC.

The rearrangement links TRBV20-1 to TRBJ2-1; no firm D call. Germline V gene sequence: CDR1 DFQATT, CDR2 SNEGSKA (reference sequence). This CDR3 contains 15 residues. Between the trimmed V and J ends, which lost 3 bases and 0 bases, there was a span of 12 bases. The CDR3 coding sequence is TGCAGTGCTAGGGCCCCCCCTAGCTCCTACAATGAGCAGTTCTTC. Its protein product is CSARAPPSSYNEQFF.

The chain is built from TRBV20-1 and TRBJ2-1; TRBD2 agrees at 7 bases. From germline, CDR1 is DFQATT and CDR2 SNEGSKA (reference sequence). Losses at the gene ends were 6 bases for V and 0 bases for J; bases not matched to a gene: 8. The CDR3 runs to 15 residues. This chain's CDR3 is CSAYRDYPSYNEQFF. The CDR3 DNA reads as TGCAGTGCCTACCGGGACTATCCCTCCTACAATGAGCAGTTCTTC.

This clonotype was counted between two and nine times. The gene calls are TRBV20-1 and TRBJ2-5; D possibly corresponds to TRBD2 (6 bases). The CDR3 length is 14 residues. The V and J ends lost 0 bases and 7 bases respectively, with 15 bases between them. Germline lookup yields CDR1 DFQATT and CDR2 SNEGSKA (reference sequence). The CDR3 DNA reads TGCAGTGCTAGAGAAGGAGGGGATGATAGGACCCAGTACTTC. This gives the protein CSAREGGDDRTQYF.

This clonotype is categorized as large. The rearrangement joins TRBV7-6 to TRBJ1-2; 9 bases agree with TRBD1. In germline, CDR1 is SGHVS, CDR2 FNYEAQ. The CDR3 consists of 13 residues. Losses at the gene ends were 5 bases for V and 8 bases for J; bases not matched to a gene: 6. CDR3 loop: CASSEQGARGYTF. DNA of the CDR3: TGTGCCAGCAGCGAACAGGGGGCGCGAGGCTACACCTTC.

The rearrangement links TRBV6-2 or TRBV6-3 to TRBJ2-1; tentative D call: TRBD2 (6 bases). The germline V gene has CDR1 MNHEY and CDR2 SVGEGT. V was shortened by 5 bases and J by 4 bases, with 6 bases between the two germline ends. The CDR3 runs to 12 residues. CDR3 in DNA: TGTGCCAGCAGTCTAGCGTACAATGAGCAGTTCTTC. Amino acids: CASSLAYNEQFF.

This CDR3 is CATSTLAGGSYNEQFF. CDR3 coding DNA: TGTGCCACCAGCACCCTAGCGGGGGGATCCTACAATGAGCAGTTCTTC. The V gene is TRBV15, the J gene TRBJ2-1; 11 bases line up with TRBD2. The germline gives CDR1 LNHNV, CDR2 YYDKDF (reference sequence). V shed 4 bases and J 1 base; nucleotides not matched to a gene: 3. The CDR3 totals 16 residues. Full variable domain (outside the CDR3, taken from reference TRBV15 and TRBJ2-1): DAMVIQNPRYQVTQFGKPVTLSCSQTLNHNVMYWYQQKSSQAPKLLFHYYDKDFNNEADTPDNFQSRRPNTSFCFLDIRSPGLGDTAMYLCATSTLAGGSYNEQFFGPGTRLTVL.

CDR3: CASSLAAGGMGTEAFF. In nucleotides, the CDR3 is TGTGCCAGCAGCTTGGCGGCAGGGGGTATGGGCACTGAAGCTTTCTTT. The chain combines TRBV5-4 with TRBJ1-1; 7 bases match TRBD1. V dropped 0 bases and J dropped 4; count of bases not matched to a gene: 9. Germline V CDR1 and CDR2: SGHNT, YYREEE (reference sequence). The CDR3 sequence is 16 residues long.

A few counts support this clonotype. This CDR3 reads CASSLAGSYSGNTIYF. The CDR3 region has the DNA TGTGCCAGCAGCTTAGCCGGGAGTTACTCTGGAAACACCATATATTTT. This chain uses TRBV7-9 with TRBJ1-3; D unclear. There are 16 residues in the CDR3. Germline CDR1 SEHNR, CDR2 FQNEAQ (reference sequence). V was pared by 0 bases and J by 0 bases, with 9 bases between.

This clonotype was picked up a small number of times. The V call is TRBV12-3 or TRBV12-4, the J call TRBJ2-7, with D possibly being TRBD1 (7 bases). Between the trimmed V and J ends, which lost 3 bases and 2 bases, there was a span of 14 bases. The CDR3 has 15 amino acids. The CDR3 bases are TGTGCCAGCAGTTTCCCCCAGGGGGGAACCTACGAGCAGTACTTC. Encoded protein: CASSFPQGGTYEQYF.

In this sample, this clonotype turned up a few times. J is TRBJ2-3 and V is TRBV6-1; 10 bases are a match to TRBD2. The CDR3 consists of 16 residues. Germline CDR1 reads MNHNS; CDR2 reads SASEGT. V dropped 4 bases and J dropped 2; count of bases not matched to a gene: 6. The CDR3 nucleotides read TGTGCCAGCAGTGCTGGAGCGGGGGGGCCCACAGATACGCAGTATTTT. Protein: CASSAGAGGPTDTQYF.

This clonotype showed up just a few times. The chain recombines TRBV6-5 with TRBJ1-1, with 8 bases fitting TRBD1. J lost 1 base, V lost 6 bases, and 10 bases had no gene match. Germline CDR1 MNHEY, CDR2 SVGAGI. The CDR3 runs to 16 residues. The CDR3 coding sequence is TGTGCCAGCAGCCGAACCATGACAGGGGCGAACACTGAAGCTTTCTTT. The encoded protein is CASSRTMTGANTEAFF.

This clonotype has more than one count but fewer than ten. This chain connects TRBV12-3 or TRBV12-4 to TRBJ2-3; TRBD2 agrees at 10 bases. J gave up 6 bases and V 8 bases, and 11 bases lay outside the gene matches. This CDR3 has 15 amino acids. CDR3 coding DNA: TGTGCCAGCCTCCAGGGAACTAGCGGGAAGGATACGCAGTATTTT. This gives the protein CASLQGTSGKDTQYF.

The J gene is TRBJ2-7, the V gene TRBV28, with 12 bases lining up with TRBD1. The V segment lost 3 bases and the J segment 7 bases; nucleotides outside the gene matches: 7. The CDR3 is made up of 15 amino acids. The V gene's germline CDR1 is MDHEN and CDR2 SYDVKM. The CDR3 coding sequence is TGTGCCAGCAGTTTCACGGGACAGGGGGCGCTTGAGCAGTACTTC. Encoded protein: CASSFTGQGALEQYF.

Regarding this clonotype: A much larger clonotype is one base distant, so this may be a read error. Likely a read error: the CDR3 ends without its conserved phenylalanine or tryptophan. The CDR3 protein is CASSWDYSSTDTQYL. The CDR3 DNA follows: TGTGCCAGCAGCTGGGACTATTCTAGCACAGATACGCAGTATTTA. The V gene is TRBV7-2, the J gene TRBJ2-3, with 7 nucleotides matching TRBD2. Unmatched junction bases numbered 4, after V lost 4 bases and J lost 0 bases. The CDR3 length is 15 residues. The germline V gene has CDR1 SGHTA and CDR2 FQGNSA.

This clonotype is labeled as large (0.1 to 1%). The rearrangement links TRBV6-2 or TRBV6-3 to TRBJ2-7, with 7 bases lining up with TRBD1. The germline CDR1 and CDR2 sequences are MNHEY and SVGEGT. The V and J ends lost 6 bases and 7 bases, in that order; junction bases with no gene match: 6. The CDR3 is made up of 12 amino acids. CDR3 DNA: TGTGCCAGCAGCAACAGGGGTGGAGAGCAGTACTTC. The encoded protein is CASSNRGGEQYF.

This clonotype has only a few counts. V and J are TRBV20-1 and TRBJ1-5; the match to TRBD1 covers 8 bases. Per the germline V gene, CDR1 is DFQATT and CDR2 is SNEGSKA (reference sequence). The CDR3 runs 15 residues. The J segment lost 3 bases and the V segment lost 4 bases, leaving 8 bases of the junction unmatched. CDR3 DNA: TGCAGTGCTATCAGAAGACAGGGGAACAATCAGCCCCAGCATTTT. Amino acids: CSAIRRQGNNQPQHF.

The rearrangement uses TRBV15 and TRBJ1-1; no clear D gene. Trimming stripped 0 bases from V and 3 bases from J, with 14 bases between. CDR1 and CDR2 (germline): LNHNV, YYDKDF (reference sequence). The CDR3 length is 16 residues. As DNA, the CDR3 is TGTGCCACCAGCAGAGATCCCGGCGCCGGGTACACTGAAGCTTTCTTT. Translated, it gives CATSRDPGAGYTEAFF.

The chain combines TRBV28 with TRBJ1-5, with D maybe TRBD1 (6 bases). Germline V gives CDR1 MDHEN, CDR2 SYDVKM. V was cut by 6 bases and J by 5 bases, with 14 bases left in between. This CDR3 contains 14 residues. In DNA, the CDR3 is TGTGCCAGCAGACCCGACAGGCCTTATCAGCCCCAGCATTTT. Its translation is CASRPDRPYQPQHF.